The T cell receptor beta chain described here comes from a study of shared clonotypes between healthy human individuals. Study-wide results and limits: Between a handful of donors, naive CD4 clonotypes were shared at a level of about 5%. Relative to clonotypes present in all four donors, those not shared had lower generation probabilities. Sorted-subset sequencing, rarefaction showed, was incomplete despite large depth.

Note on this clone: Its antigen remains unknown.

Clones were read by immunoSEQ multiplex PCR, and TCRdb kept only the in-frame ones, dropping some. The table includes fewer than 400,000 clones, approximately 79% detected once. The germline gives CDR1 LNHDA, CDR2 SQIVND (reference sequence). V dropped 4 bases and J dropped 6; count of bases not matched to a gene: 12. The CDR3 covers 16 residues. The receptor comes from a man aged 25 to 40 in good health. Sequenced input: memory CD4+ T cells sorted from blood. Subset in this sample: CD45RA-negative fraction. The chain joins TRBV19 to TRBJ1-2; 9 nucleotides match TRBD1. The CDR3 DNA reads TGTGCCAGTAGTACCCGAGTAGGACAGGGGAATGATGGCTACACCTTC. Protein: CASSTRVGQGNDGYTF.